The clone carrying this TCR beta chain came up many times. The target antigen is unknown. Via MiXCR, TCRdb re-called the 5' RACE reads, giving one row per CDR3 protein. Found here are 650,000 to 800,000 distinct CDR3 sequences, under 9% of them singletons; the top ten hold approximately 0.94%. The data were obtained in a study of identical twins. Study findings and constraints: Sharing of beta out-of-frame sequences by twins showed a weaker excess.

The CDR3 has 15 amino acids. CDR1 and CDR2 from the germline V gene are SGDLS and YYNGEE. Trimming stripped 4 bases from V and 4 bases from J, with 17 bases between. The same specimen was also included in a second study, on yellow fever vaccine responses in identical twins.

The gene calls are TRBV9 and TRBJ1-2, with D possibly TRBD1 on 6 matching bases. Sequencing was carried out using PBMCs. The receptor comes from a woman younger than 35 in good health. In nucleotides, the CDR3 is TGTGCCAGCAGCCCAGAGGGCGACAGGACCTATGGCTACACCTTC. This translates into CASSPEGDRTYGYTF.